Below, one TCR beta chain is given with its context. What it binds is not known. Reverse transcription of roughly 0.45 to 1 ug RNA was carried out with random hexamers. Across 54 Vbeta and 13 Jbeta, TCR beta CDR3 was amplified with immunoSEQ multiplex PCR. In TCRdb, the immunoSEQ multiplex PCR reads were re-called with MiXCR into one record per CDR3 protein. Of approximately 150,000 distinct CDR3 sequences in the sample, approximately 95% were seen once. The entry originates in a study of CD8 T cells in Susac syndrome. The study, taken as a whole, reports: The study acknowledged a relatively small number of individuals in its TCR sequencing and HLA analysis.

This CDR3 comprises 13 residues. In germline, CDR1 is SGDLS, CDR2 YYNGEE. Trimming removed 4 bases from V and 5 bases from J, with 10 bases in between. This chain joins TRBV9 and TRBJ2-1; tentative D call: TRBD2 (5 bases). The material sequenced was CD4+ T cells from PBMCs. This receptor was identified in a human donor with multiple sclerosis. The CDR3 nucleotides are TGTGCCAGCAGCACCATACTAGACAATGAGCAGTTCTTC. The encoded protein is CASSTILDNEQFF.